A selection of T cell receptor beta chains follows, all from one sample in a study of blood T cell repertoires in COVID-19. Using immunoSEQ multiplex PCR, the repertoire was profiled, and TCRdb retains in-frame clones only, with some absent. This repertoire shows a few hundred thousand clones, about 86% found once; its top ten account for 0.95% to 1.5%. The source material was peripheral blood. Every receptor here comes from a woman aged 50 to 65 with acute or convalescent COVID-19. The CDR3 runs from the conserved cysteine through the conserved F or W. A D gene is named only where the DNA matches it firmly. A clone size is listed for some rows: how often the clone was seen (once, few, many), or a class if it is expanded.

D gene: -
clone size: -
J gene: TRBJ1-3
V gene: TRBV6-1
CDR3 protein: CASSEQGGGNTIYF
CDR3 DNA: TGTGCCAGCAGTGAACAGGGAGGGGGAAACACCATATATTTT

D gene: TRBD1
clone size: few
J gene: TRBJ1-5
V gene: TRBV24-1
CDR3 protein: CATSDETGDQPQHF
CDR3 DNA: TGTGCCACCAGTGATGAGACAGGGGATCAGCCCCAGCATTTT

D gene: -
clone size: -
J gene: TRBJ2-7
V gene: TRBV2
CDR3 protein: CASTRDTYEQYF
CDR3 DNA: TGTGCCAGCACCCGGGACACCTACGAGCAGTACTTC

D gene: -
clone size: -
J gene: TRBJ2-1
V gene: TRBV29-1
CDR3 protein: CSVERNTGYNEQFF
CDR3 DNA: TGCAGCGTTGAGAGGAATACGGGGTACAATGAGCAGTTCTTC

D gene: TRBD2
clone size: -
J gene: TRBJ2-1
V gene: TRBV4-2
CDR3 protein: CASSQDPPSGSNEQFF
CDR3 DNA: TGTGCCAGCAGCCAAGATCCCCCTAGCGGGAGTAATGAGCAGTTCTTC

D gene: TRBD1
clone size: -
J gene: TRBJ2-7
V gene: TRBV5-1
CDR3 protein: CASSLETGGADYEQYF
CDR3 DNA: TGCGCCAGCAGCTTGGAGACAGGGGGCGCGGACTACGAGCAGTACTTC

D gene: -
clone size: -
J gene: TRBJ1-2
V gene: TRBV6-1
CDR3 protein: CASSEKGVGYGYTF
CDR3 DNA: TGTGCCAGCAGTGAAAAGGGAGTGGGGTATGGCTACACCTTC

D gene: -
clone size: once
J gene: TRBJ1-1
V gene: TRBV11-3
CDR3 protein: CASSDRAPAEAFF
CDR3 DNA: TGTGCCAGCAGCGATCGAGCGCCGGCTGAAGCTTTCTTT

D gene: -
clone size: few
J gene: TRBJ2-1
V gene: TRBV2
CDR3 protein: CASSLAGQVINEQFF
CDR3 DNA: TGTGCCAGCAGTTTGGCAGGACAAGTAATAAATGAGCAGTTCTTC

D gene: TRBD2
clone size: -
J gene: TRBJ2-2
V gene: TRBV2
CDR3 protein: CASTLTSGNGELFF
CDR3 DNA: TGTGCCAGCACTTTGACTAGCGGGAACGGGGAGCTGTTTTTT

D gene: TRBD1
clone size: -
J gene: TRBJ2-4
V gene: TRBV19
CDR3 protein: CASSVQDREAKNIQYF
CDR3 DNA: TGTGCCAGTAGTGTCCAGGACAGGGAAGCCAAAAACATTCAGTACTTC

D gene: TRBD1
clone size: -
J gene: TRBJ2-3
V gene: TRBV10-3
CDR3 protein: CAARGGTGWTDTQYF
CDR3 DNA: TGTGCCGCCAGGGGGGGGACAGGGTGGACAGATACGCAGTATTTT

D gene: TRBD1
clone size: -
J gene: TRBJ2-7
V gene: TRBV7-2
CDR3 protein: CASSSWTGGSYEQYF
CDR3 DNA: TGTGCCAGCAGCTCTTGGACAGGAGGCTCCTACGAGCAGTACTTC

D gene: -
clone size: -
J gene: TRBJ2-2
V gene: TRBV5-1
CDR3 protein: CASSLEGIESGELFF
CDR3 DNA: TGCGCCAGCAGCTTGGAGGGGATTGAGTCCGGGGAGCTGTTTTTT

D gene: -
clone size: once
J gene: TRBJ1-2
V gene: TRBV19
CDR3 protein: CASTPGRGQGYTF
CDR3 DNA: TGTGCCAGTACTCCGGGCCGGGGACAAGGCTACACCTTC

D gene: -
clone size: -
J gene: TRBJ2-3
V gene: TRBV7-2
CDR3 protein: CASSLAQYTDTQYF
CDR3 DNA: TGTGCCAGCAGCTTAGCCCAGTACACAGATACGCAGTATTTT

D gene: -
clone size: -
J gene: TRBJ1-2
V gene: TRBV2
CDR3 protein: CASTATASNYGYTF
CDR3 DNA: TGTGCCAGCACCGCGACAGCGAGTAACTATGGCTACACCTTC

D gene: -
clone size: once
J gene: TRBJ2-1
V gene: TRBV27
CDR3 protein: CASSPGSLGWDEQFF
CDR3 DNA: TGTGCCAGCAGCCCAGGGTCTCTAGGTTGGGATGAGCAGTTCTTC

D gene: TRBD2
clone size: -
J gene: TRBJ2-5
V gene: TRBV30
CDR3 protein: CAWSKVAGTQYF
CDR3 DNA: TGTGCCTGGAGTAAGGTAGCGGGGACCCAGTACTTC

D gene: -
clone size: -
J gene: TRBJ2-5
V gene: TRBV2
CDR3 protein: CASSERQQETQYF
CDR3 DNA: TGTGCCAGCAGTGAACGCCAGCAAGAGACCCAGTACTTC

D gene: TRBD2
clone size: -
J gene: TRBJ2-3
V gene: TRBV27
CDR3 protein: CASSWAGTTTDTQYF
CDR3 DNA: TGTGCCAGCAGTTGGGCCGGGACTACAACAGATACGCAGTATTTT

D gene: -
clone size: -
J gene: TRBJ1-3
V gene: TRBV7-2
CDR3 protein: CASSLGPTRAGNTIYF
CDR3 DNA: TGTGCCAGCAGCTTAGGACCCACGAGGGCTGGAAACACCATATATTTT

D gene: -
clone size: -
J gene: TRBJ1-2
V gene: TRBV25-1
CDR3 protein: CASSDSFYGYTF
CDR3 DNA: TGTGCCAGCAGTGACAGTTTCTATGGCTACACCTTC

D gene: -
clone size: -
J gene: TRBJ1-2
V gene: TRBV2
CDR3 protein: CASRSYGYTF
CDR3 DNA: TGTGCCAGCAGGAGCTATGGCTACACCTTC

D gene: -
clone size: -
J gene: TRBJ2-3
V gene: TRBV9
CDR3 protein: CASSLFGGSTDTQYF
CDR3 DNA: TGTGCCAGCAGCTTATTCGGCGGTAGCACAGATACGCAGTATTTT

D gene: -
clone size: -
J gene: TRBJ1-3
V gene: TRBV3-1/TRBV3-2
CDR3 protein: CASSQNAGNTIYF
CDR3 DNA: TGTGCCAGCAGCCAAAATGCGGGAAACACCATATATTTT

D gene: -
clone size: -
J gene: TRBJ1-5
V gene: TRBV7-2
CDR3 protein: CASSLVGSSYSNQPQHF
CDR3 DNA: TGTGCCAGCAGCTTAGTGGGCAGTTCGTATAGCAATCAGCCCCAGCATTTT

D gene: -
clone size: -
J gene: TRBJ2-5
V gene: TRBV6-2/TRBV6-3
CDR3 protein: CASSYVLHQETQYF
CDR3 DNA: TGTGCCAGCAGTTACGTTCTCCACCAAGAGACCCAGTACTTC

D gene: -
clone size: once
J gene: TRBJ1-2
V gene: TRBV18
CDR3 protein: CASSPGETPDYGYTF
CDR3 DNA: TGTGCCAGCTCACCGGGAGAAACTCCCGACTATGGCTACACCTTC

D gene: TRBD1
clone size: -
J gene: TRBJ1-3
V gene: TRBV7-2
CDR3 protein: CASSTGTGGNTIYF
CDR3 DNA: TGTGCCAGCAGCACCGGGACAGGTGGAAACACCATATATTTT

D gene: -
clone size: -
J gene: TRBJ1-1
V gene: TRBV6-5
CDR3 protein: CASSMYPGAHTEAFF
CDR3 DNA: TGTGCCAGCAGTATGTATCCAGGGGCGCACACTGAAGCTTTCTTT

D gene: TRBD1
clone size: -
J gene: TRBJ1-2
V gene: TRBV9
CDR3 protein: CASSGARGPHGYTF
CDR3 DNA: TGTGCCAGCAGCGGGGCCAGGGGGCCTCATGGCTACACCTTC

D gene: TRBD1
clone size: -
J gene: TRBJ1-2
V gene: TRBV18
CDR3 protein: CASSPLDRGANYGYTF
CDR3 DNA: TGTGCCAGCTCACCTTTGGACAGGGGAGCTAACTATGGCTACACCTTC

D gene: TRBD1
clone size: -
J gene: TRBJ2-7
V gene: TRBV4-3
CDR3 protein: CASSQRDRGGEQYF
CDR3 DNA: TGCGCCAGCAGCCAACGGGACAGAGGGGGCGAGCAGTACTTC

D gene: -
clone size: -
J gene: TRBJ2-3
V gene: TRBV6-6
CDR3 protein: CASTEDPYVDTQYF
CDR3 DNA: TGTGCCAGCACGGAGGACCCTTACGTAGATACGCAGTATTTT

D gene: -
clone size: -
J gene: TRBJ2-3
V gene: TRBV4-1
CDR3 protein: CASSQDYTDTQYF
CDR3 DNA: TGCGCCAGCAGCCAAGATTACACAGATACGCAGTATTTT

D gene: -
clone size: -
J gene: TRBJ2-5
V gene: TRBV3-1/TRBV3-2
CDR3 protein: CASSQLALEETQYF
CDR3 DNA: TGTGCCAGCAGCCAATTGGCCTTGGAAGAGACCCAGTACTTC

D gene: TRBD2
clone size: -
J gene: TRBJ2-7
V gene: TRBV9
CDR3 protein: CASSVEAPPLAEQYF
CDR3 DNA: TGTGCCAGCAGCGTAGAGGCCCCCCCACTAGCGGAGCAGTACTTC

D gene: TRBD2
clone size: -
J gene: TRBJ2-3
V gene: TRBV7-3
CDR3 protein: CASSSNRLAGSSRDTQYF
CDR3 DNA: TGTGCCAGCAGCTCGAACCGACTAGCGGGATCTTCAAGGGATACGCAGTATTTT

D gene: TRBD1
clone size: -
J gene: TRBJ1-3
V gene: TRBV2
CDR3 protein: CASSLTGTGGSGNTIYF
CDR3 DNA: TGTGCCAGCAGTCTAACCGGGACAGGGGGCTCTGGAAACACCATATATTTT

D gene: -
clone size: -
J gene: TRBJ1-2
V gene: TRBV19
CDR3 protein: CATEGRGNYGYTF
CDR3 DNA: TGTGCCACCGAGGGACGGGGGAACTATGGCTACACCTTC

D gene: -
clone size: -
J gene: TRBJ1-1
V gene: TRBV4-2
CDR3 protein: CASSQDPRVGWTEAFF
CDR3 DNA: TGTGCCAGCAGCCAAGATCCCAGGGTAGGGTGGACTGAAGCTTTCTTT

D gene: -
clone size: -
J gene: TRBJ1-5
V gene: TRBV6-5
CDR3 protein: CASNRDSNQPQHF
CDR3 DNA: TGTGCCAGCAACCGCGATAGCAATCAGCCCCAGCATTTT

D gene: TRBD1
clone size: -
J gene: TRBJ1-4
V gene: TRBV9
CDR3 protein: CASSERTGDTNEKLFF
CDR3 DNA: TGTGCCAGCAGCGAAAGGACAGGGGATACTAATGAAAAACTGTTTTTT

D gene: TRBD2
clone size: -
J gene: TRBJ2-1
V gene: TRBV3-1/TRBV3-2
CDR3 protein: CASSYLRGGRNEQFF
CDR3 DNA: TGTGCCAGCAGCTATTTACGGGGGGGTAGGAATGAGCAGTTCTTC

D gene: -
clone size: -
J gene: TRBJ1-2
V gene: TRBV5-4
CDR3 protein: CASSLGQNNYGYTF
CDR3 DNA: TGTGCCAGCAGCTTGGGCCAGAATAACTATGGCTACACCTTC

D gene: -
clone size: -
J gene: TRBJ2-7
V gene: TRBV27
CDR3 protein: CASSLRNRPSSYEQYF
CDR3 DNA: TGTGCCAGCAGTTTACGGAACAGGCCTAGCTCCTACGAGCAGTACTTC